These 23 T cell receptor beta chains came from one sample sequenced in a study of OX40 agonist ivuxolimab in advanced cancers. The protocol was immunoSEQ multiplex PCR, while the TCRdb copy is restricted to in-frame clones and leaves out a portion. The repertoire holds about 50,000 clones, with approximately 93% as singletons. The sample was CD4+ or CD8+ T cells sorted from blood, taken in a trial of the OX40 agonist ivuxolimab. These receptors were taken from an adult with an advanced solid tumor such as melanoma, head and neck, liver or kidney cancer.

The V and J genes are TRBV7-2 and TRBJ2-5; TRBD1 might be the D (6 bases). V lost 5 bases and J 5 bases, leaving 21 bases between the germline ends. There are 16 residues in the CDR3. Per germline, CDR1 SGHTA and CDR2 FQGNSA. DNA for the CDR3: TGTGCCAGCAGCCCATCAAAAGAACAGGGCGGGGAGACCCAGTACTTC. This sequence encodes CASSPSKEQGGETQYF.

This clone was seen once. The rearrangement joins TRBV28 to TRBJ2-3; maybe TRBD2 (5 bases). CDR3 size: 16 residues. V was clipped by 5 bases and J by 2 bases, with 17 bases between them. Germline V CDR1 and CDR2: MDHEN, SYDVKM. CDR3 sequence reads: CASSDSDSSLTDTQYF. As DNA, the CDR3 is TGTGCCAGCAGTGACTCGGACTCCAGCCTCACAGATACGCAGTATTTT.

V gene TRBV27 combines with J gene TRBJ1-4; D call uncertain. This CDR3 contains 13 residues. Germline CDR1 and CDR2: MNHEY and SMNVEV (reference sequence). V dropped 8 bases and J dropped 7 bases, with 14 bases sitting between them. CDR3 in amino acids: CASGVNGGEKLFF. The CDR3 DNA reads as TGTGCCAGCGGGGTCAATGGAGGTGAAAAACTGTTTTTT.

V gene TRBV5-6 combines with J gene TRBJ1-1; D remains unclear. V shed 0 bases and J shed 3 bases, with 9 bases lying between them. The CDR3 has 14 residues. Germline CDR1 SGHDT, CDR2 YYEEEE. CDR3 in amino acids: CASSLGQLYTEAFF. In nucleotides, the CDR3 is TGTGCCAGCAGCTTGGGGCAGCTTTACACTGAAGCTTTCTTT. The variable domain in full, with the rest retrieved from reference TRBV5-6 and TRBJ1-1, is DAGVTQSPTHLIKTRGQQVTLRCSPKSGHDTVSWYQQALGQGPQFIFQYYEEEERQRGNFPDRFSGHQFPNYSSELNVNALLLGDSALYLCASSLGQLYTEAFFGQGTRLTVV.

The chain links TRBV5-6 to TRBJ2-1; 12 nucleotides match TRBD2. J gave up 1 base and V 2 bases, and 1 base lay outside the gene matches. CDR1 SGHDT and CDR2 YYEEEE come from the germline V gene. This CDR3 is 16 amino acids long. The CDR3: CASSLTSGRSYNEQFF. The CDR3 nucleotides are TGTGCCAGCAGCTTAACTAGCGGGAGGTCCTACAATGAGCAGTTCTTC.

This clone appeared a single time. The chain employs TRBV6-5 and TRBJ2-1, with D possibly being TRBD2 (5 bases). V gave up 10 bases and J gave up 8 bases, with 12 bases separating them. Germline assignment: CDR1 MNHEY and CDR2 SVGAGI. The CDR3 has 11 amino acids. CDR3: CATTLVYEQFF. The CDR3 coding sequence is TGTGCCACCACACTAGTTTATGAGCAGTTCTTC.

The chain carries TRBV6-1 and TRBJ2-1, with 12 bases fitting TRBD2. Germline V gene sequence: CDR1 MNHNS, CDR2 SASEGT. The CDR3 has 18 residues. V gave up 1 base and J gave up 7 bases; unmatched junction bases: 11. CDR3 protein: CASSEELAGGPSENEQFF. The CDR3 DNA follows: TGTGCCAGCAGTGAAGAACTAGCGGGAGGACCCAGTGAAAATGAGCAGTTCTTC.

The chain joins TRBV9 to TRBJ2-2; 9 bases line up with TRBD1. Germline assignment: CDR1 SGDLS and CDR2 YYNGEE. J gave up 1 base and V 3 bases, and 4 bases lay outside the gene matches. The CDR3 extends over 16 amino acids. The CDR3 loop reads CASSAPGQGNTGELFF. CDR3 coding DNA: TGTGCCAGCAGCGCCCCGGGACAGGGGAACACCGGGGAGCTGTTTTTT.

The rearrangement links TRBV29-1 to TRBJ2-6; D is undetermined. The germline V gene has CDR1 SQVTM and CDR2 ANQGSEA. Trimming pared 2 bases from V and 1 base from J, leaving 6 bases between. This CDR3 is built from 14 residues. Here the CDR3 reads CSVETESGANVLTF. CDR3 DNA: TGCAGCGTTGAAACAGAGTCTGGGGCCAACGTCCTGACTTTC. The full variable domain, completed using reference TRBV29-1 and TRBJ2-6, is SAVISQKPSRDICQRGTSLTIQCQVDSQVTMMFWYRQQPGQSLTLIATANQGSEATYESGFVIDKFPISRPNLTFSTLTVSNMSPEDSSIYLCSVETESGANVLTFGAGSRLTVL.

In DNA, the CDR3 is TGTGCCAGCAGCCCTCATCGGGGGTTCTCCTACGAGCAGTACTTC. Encoded protein: CASSPHRGFSYEQYF. The J gene is TRBJ2-7, the V gene TRBV11-3; possibly TRBD2 for D (6 bases). Trimming removed 5 bases from V and 0 bases from J, with 14 bases in between. The CDR3 is 15 residues long. The germline V gene encodes CDR1 SGHNT and CDR2 YENEEA.

J is TRBJ2-7 and V is TRBV9, with a weak D call TRBD2 (6 bases). This CDR3 spans 15 amino acids. V was pared by 0 bases and J by 0 bases, with 10 bases between. Germline assignment: CDR1 SGDLS and CDR2 YYNGEE. CDR3: CASSVDGDSSYEQYF. In DNA, the CDR3 is TGTGCCAGCAGCGTAGATGGGGACTCCTCCTACGAGCAGTACTTC. Full variable domain (outside the CDR3, taken from reference TRBV9 and TRBJ2-7): DSGVTQTPKHLITATGQRVTLRCSPRSGDLSVYWYQQSLDQGLQFLIQYYNGEERAKGNILERFSAQQFPDLHSELNLSSLELGDSALYFCASSVDGDSSYEQYFGPGTRLTVT.

The J gene is TRBJ2-5, the V gene TRBV7-9; D possibly corresponds to TRBD2 (6 bases). Trimming took off 0 bases at V and 3 bases at J, with 11 bases between the two ends. Per germline, CDR1 SEHNR and CDR2 FQNEAQ (reference sequence). The length of the CDR3 is 15 residues. CDR3 region: CASSLAGTGEETQYF. The CDR3 bases are TGTGCCAGCAGCTTAGCCGGTACGGGGGAAGAGACCCAGTACTTC.

The chain employs TRBV4-3 and TRBJ1-2; tentatively, D is TRBD1 (6 bases). This CDR3 is 17 amino acids long. The V end was cut by 0 bases, the J end by 0 bases, with 14 bases between. Germline-derived CDR1 and CDR2 are LGHNA and YSLEER. CDR3 DNA: TGCGCCAGCAGCCAAGATCAGACAGGATTATCTAACTATGGCTACACCTTC. Translating it yields CASSQDQTGLSNYGYTF.

The rearrangement uses TRBV19 and TRBJ2-7; the match to TRBD2 covers 8 bases. V shed 7 bases, J shed 0 bases, and the junction held 8 bases outside the gene matches. CDR3 size: 15 residues. Germline values: CDR1 LNHDA, CDR2 SQIVND (reference sequence). CDR3 sequence (DNA): TGTGCCAGTAAGTGGGGTAGCGGGGACTCCTACGAGCAGTACTTC. Protein: CASKWGSGDSYEQYF.

V usage is TRBV2 and J usage is TRBJ2-7, with 11 bases identical to TRBD2. From germline, CDR1 is SNHLY and CDR2 FYNNEI. Unmatched junction bases numbered 8, after V lost 3 bases and J lost 4 bases. The CDR3 totals 16 residues. DNA for the CDR3: TGTGCCAGCAGTGAGGGGCTAGCGGGAGGCTTTTACGAGCAGTACTTC. Translated: CASSEGLAGGFYEQYF. The full variable domain, rest sourced from reference TRBV2 and TRBJ2-7, is EPEVTQTPSHQVTQMGQEVILRCVPISNHLYFYWYRQILGQKVEFLVSFYNNEISEKSEIFDDQFSVERPDGSNFTLKIRSTKLEDSAMYFCASSEGLAGGFYEQYFGPGTRLTVT.

The chain is built from TRBV14 and TRBJ2-3, with 7 bases matching TRBD1. With V trimmed by 2 bases and J by 2 bases, 7 bases remained unmatched. The length of the CDR3 is 16 residues. The V gene's germline CDR1 is SGHDN and CDR2 FVKESK. In nucleotides, the CDR3 is TGTGCCAGCAGCCAATGGTACAGGGGCTCCACAGATACGCAGTATTTT. Encoded protein: CASSQWYRGSTDTQYF.

V gene TRBV28 combines with J gene TRBJ2-1; the match to TRBD2 covers 12 bases. V shed 2 bases, J shed 0 bases, and the junction held 11 bases outside the gene matches. Germline assignment: CDR1 MDHEN and CDR2 SYDVKM. CDR3 length: 20 residues. The chain's CDR3 is CASSLPTGLAGAGSYNEQFF. CDR3 nucleotides: TGTGCCAGCAGTTTACCAACGGGACTAGCGGGTGCCGGCTCCTACAATGAGCAGTTCTTC. Variable domain in full (rest from reference TRBV28 and TRBJ2-1): DVKVTQSSRYLVKRTGEKVFLECVQDMDHENMFWYRQDPGLGLRLIYFSYDVKMKEKGDIPEGYSVSREKKERFSLILESASTNQTSMYLCASSLPTGLAGAGSYNEQFFGPGTRLTVL.

The rearrangement joins TRBV28 to TRBJ1-1; maybe TRBD1 (6 bases). The CDR3 is 16 residues long. Germline loops: CDR1 MDHEN, CDR2 SYDVKM. V gave up 9 bases and J gave up 0 bases, with 20 bases separating them. In DNA, the CDR3 is TGTGCCAGTAAGGGGGGAGCCGTAAGCATGAACACTGAAGCTTTCTTT. Protein product: CASKGGAVSMNTEAFF.

The CDR3 bases are TGCAGTGCCTCTCTGGGAGATGAGCAGTTCTTC. It translates to CSASLGDEQFF. This chain uses TRBV20-1 with TRBJ2-1, with D perhaps TRBD2 (5 bases). CDR1 and CDR2 from the germline V gene are DFQATT and SNEGSKA (reference sequence). This CDR3 region has 11 residues. V lost 6 bases and J lost 8, with 11 bases in between.

The genes are TRBV15 and TRBJ1-2; D not certain. CDR1 is LNHNV and CDR2 is YYDKDF in the germline V gene (reference sequence). CDR3 length: 15 residues. V was cut by 0 bases and J by 5 bases, with 13 bases left in between. The CDR3 DNA follows: TGTGCCACCAGCAGAGAATATGGGGATGAGTATGGCTACACCTTC. It specifies CATSREYGDEYGYTF.

The V call is TRBV15, the J call TRBJ2-2; TRBD2 agrees at 7 bases. The CDR3 has 14 residues. Germline V gives CDR1 LNHNV, CDR2 YYDKDF (reference sequence). The V and J ends lost 5 bases and 6 bases, in that order; junction bases with no gene match: 6. CDR3 sequence reads: CATSDGLVPGELFF. The DNA of the CDR3 is TGTGCCACCAGCGATGGACTAGTCCCCGGGGAGCTGTTTTTT.

The chain recombines TRBV7-8 with TRBJ2-7, with TRBD2 matching over 9 bases. Germline V gene sequence: CDR1 SGHVS, CDR2 FQNEAQ. V lost 5 bases, J lost 0 bases, and 5 bases stayed unmatched. The CDR3 has 15 amino acids. The CDR3 DNA sequence: TGTGCCAGCAGCGCCATGACTAGCGGCTCCTACGAGCAGTACTTC. Translating gives CASSAMTSGSYEQYF.

The chain links TRBV19 to TRBJ2-7; 7 nucleotides agree with TRBD2. Looked up from germline, CDR1 is LNHDA and CDR2 is SQIVND (reference sequence). V dropped 6 bases and J dropped 0; count of bases not matched to a gene: 8. The CDR3 runs 15 residues. DNA of the CDR3: TGTGCCAGTAGACCCTCGGGACTACCCTCCTACGAGCAGTACTTC. Protein: CASRPSGLPSYEQYF. The full variable domain, completed using reference TRBV19 and TRBJ2-7, is DGGITQSPKYLFRKEGQNVTLSCEQNLNHDAMYWYRQDPGQGLRLIYYSQIVNDFQKGDIAEGYSVSREKKESFPLTVTSAQKNPTAFYLCASRPSGLPSYEQYFGPGTRLTVT.